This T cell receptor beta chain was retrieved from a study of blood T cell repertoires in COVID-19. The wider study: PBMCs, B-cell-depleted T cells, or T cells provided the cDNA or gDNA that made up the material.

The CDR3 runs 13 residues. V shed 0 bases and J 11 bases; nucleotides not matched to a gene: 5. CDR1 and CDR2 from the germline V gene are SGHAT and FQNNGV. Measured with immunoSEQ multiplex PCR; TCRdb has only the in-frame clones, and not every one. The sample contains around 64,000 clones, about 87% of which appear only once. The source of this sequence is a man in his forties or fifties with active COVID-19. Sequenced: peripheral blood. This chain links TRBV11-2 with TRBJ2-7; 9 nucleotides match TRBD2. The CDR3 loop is CASSLEFSGREYF. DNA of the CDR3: TGTGCCAGCAGCTTAGAGTTTAGCGGGAGAGAGTACTTC. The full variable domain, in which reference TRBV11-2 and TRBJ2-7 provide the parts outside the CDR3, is EAGVAQSPRYKIIEKRQSVAFWCNPISGHATLYWYQQILGQGPKLLIQFQNNGVVDDSQLPKDRFSAERLKGVDSTLKIQPAKLEDSAVYLCASSLEFSGREYFGPGTRLTVT.